This T cell receptor (beta chain) appears in the sequencing data of a study of blood T cells in healthy people across ages. There are a few counts of this clonotype. With a J-beta primer mix and a sample-barcoded 5' primer, a second PCR ran 7 to 11 cycles. Researchers report that each sample yielded at least 2.5 million CDR3-containing paired-end reads. TCRdb processed the 5' RACE reads anew with MiXCR; each CDR3 protein has one entry. The sample consists of around 2 million distinct CDR3 sequences, 35% to 50% of them appearing once. Each individual donor underwent a draw of approximately 9.6 milliliters of peripheral blood. Sequencing was performed on blood. The sequence derives from a human donor in good health.

Here the CDR3 reads CSASDVRDRTTYEQYF. In nucleotides, the CDR3 is TGCAGTGCTTCGGACGTCCGGGACAGGACTACCTACGAGCAGTACTTC. The rearrangement links TRBV20-1 to TRBJ2-7; 8 nucleotides match TRBD1. CDR3 length: 16 residues. Germline-derived CDR1 and CDR2 are DFQATT and SNEGSKA (reference sequence). The ends lost 5 bases at V and 2 bases at J; junction bases unmatched: 14.